This T cell receptor (beta chain) was identified in a study of graft-versus-host responses after intestinal transplantation. Study overall: Transplant recipients had multivisceral, liver-intestinal, or isolated intestinal grafts.

Points on this clone: Antigen unknown.

Libraries were prepared by immunoSEQ multiplex PCR; TCRdb keeps only in-frame clonotypes and omits some of them. This table has about 99,000 clones, 85% to 95% appearing once. The germline gives CDR1 SEHNR, CDR2 FQNEAQ (reference sequence). The length of the CDR3 is 12 residues. V was clipped by 3 bases and J by 6 bases, with 8 bases between them. Study-wide findings and caveats: Early HvG declines after transplant were associated with peak circulating GvH clone levels. Recipient bone marrow held GvH clones, some seen earlier in ileum or blood.

The V and J genes are TRBV7-9 and TRBJ1-2; D unclear. This sequence originates from a human donor who was the organ donor for an intestinal transplant. The sequences come from unstimulated CD8+ T cells sorted from spleen or lymph node cells, collected before transplant. The CDR3 reads CASSFGGDGYTF. For the CDR3, the DNA is TGTGCCAGCAGCTTTGGAGGTGATGGCTACACCTTC.